This T cell receptor beta chain is drawn from a study of T cell repertoires in cytomegalovirus infection (dated by TCRdb to the late 2010s). Regarding the study in general: Alongside well-studied HLA-B-restricted epitopes, the peptide stimulations were aimed at recently identified HLA-C-restricted CMV epitopes, whose presentation resists viral immunomodulation. The HLA type of each donor mattered for the analysis, because public TCR beta signatures pointed to carriage of CMV infection along with the matching HLA type. Points the paper makes about the study in general: The ex vivo response was dominated by HLA-C-restricted CMV-specific TCR beta clonotypes, and the single most frequent clonotype in two of eight donors was supplied by these HLA-C-restricted clonotypes. In both this cohort and an independent cohort of more than 350 donors, the cumulative frequency of public TCR beta family members distinguished carriers of CMV infection plus the relevant HLA type.

Including the terminal cysteine and phenylalanine, the CDR3 comprises 12 residues. The CDR3 DNA has 36 bases and is translated from base 1. CDR1 is given as LNHDA and CDR2 as SQIVND, both from the germline V gene (reference sequence). At the junction V is shortened by 5 bases and J by 7 bases, with 8 bases in between. Only one count was recorded for this clonotype. Its antigen is still unknown. No much larger clone exists at a distance of one base, and base qualities are not known. One read amounts to weak evidence. The treatment or condition label of this sample denotes: in vitro stimulation with specific CMV peptide epitopes to enrich CMV-specific T cells. The sample was run on an Illumina HiSeq 1500. TCRdb ran its own pipeline on the public reads, namely fastp trimming at Q25 and MiXCR clone calling, and kept in-frame beta chains. Every entry covers one CDR3 protein and lists the most common genes and DNA from its rows. The sample table lists fewer than 650,000 distinct CDR3 sequences, around 40% of them with a count of one. Around 46% of the sample lies in the top ten.

The sequences come from cultured PBMCs, collected from culture after CMV antigen stimulation. The sequence came from a human donor in good health (CMV status not recorded). Some clones in this sample may be carry-over from other donors' samples. The sequence links TRBV19 to TRBJ1-4, with the D gene uncertain. CDR3 reads: CASSFLTEKLFF. The DNA sequence reads TGTGCCAGTAGTTTCTTGACTGAAAAACTGTTTTTT.